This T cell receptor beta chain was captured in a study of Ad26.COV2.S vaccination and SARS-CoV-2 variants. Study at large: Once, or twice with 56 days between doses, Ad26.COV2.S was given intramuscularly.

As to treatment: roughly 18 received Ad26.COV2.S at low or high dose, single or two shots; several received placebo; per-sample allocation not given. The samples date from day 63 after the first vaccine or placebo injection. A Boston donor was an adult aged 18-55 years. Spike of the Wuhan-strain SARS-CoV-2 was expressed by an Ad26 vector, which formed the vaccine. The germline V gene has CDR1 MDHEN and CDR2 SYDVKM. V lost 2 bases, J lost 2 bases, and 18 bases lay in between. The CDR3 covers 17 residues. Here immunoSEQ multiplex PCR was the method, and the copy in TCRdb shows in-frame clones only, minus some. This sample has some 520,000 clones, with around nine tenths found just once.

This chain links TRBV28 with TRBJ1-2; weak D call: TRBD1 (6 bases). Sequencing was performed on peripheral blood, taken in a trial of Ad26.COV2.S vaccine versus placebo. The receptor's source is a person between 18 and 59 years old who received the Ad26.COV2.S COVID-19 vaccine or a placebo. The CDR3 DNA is TGTGCCAGCAGTTTAAGGGTCGGGACACCGTTAAACTATGGCTACACCTTC. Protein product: CASSLRVGTPLNYGYTF.